This T cell receptor beta chain was observed in a study of cytomegalovirus exposure and HLA in healthy donors. Overall study findings and caveats: In vitro confirmation showed a few CMV-associated chains to be CMV antigen specific. Highest at DRB1 and lowest at HLA-C, TCR association rates differed among HLA loci in a later analysis.

The sample holds a few counts of this clone. Antigen specificity is unknown. Primers: 60 Vbeta forward and 13 Jbeta reverse. Only in-frame clones appear in the TCRdb table, and some are missing; sequencing was by immunoSEQ multiplex PCR. The sample includes about 180,000 clones, under 80% seen only once; the top ten take under 2.5%. This CDR3 has 14 residues. Trimming pared 1 base from V and 7 bases from J, leaving 13 bases between. Germline V gives CDR1 SEHNR, CDR2 FQNEAQ (reference sequence). The TCR was taken from a human donor in good health. The chain employs TRBV7-9 and TRBJ1-2; D is uncertain. Sequenced material: PBMCs. This CDR3 reads CASSLGWAEGGYTF. In nucleotides, the CDR3 is TGTGCCAGCAGCTTAGGATGGGCCGAGGGTGGCTACACCTTC.